This T cell receptor beta chain derives from a study of blood T cell repertoires in COVID-19 (dated by TCRdb to about 2020). About the full investigation: Samples covering the acute and convalescent phases of COVID-19 were provided by collaborators in the United States, Italy and Spain. The material from the prospective study consisted of cDNA or gDNA derived from T cells, B-cell-depleted T cells, or PBMCs. Deeply sampled blood TCRbeta repertoires from subjects exposed to, actively infected with, or recovered from COVID-19 were included in the dataset. The repertoires were released in a freely available public database intended as a resource for research on the immune response to SARS-CoV-2. The samples were drawn from the first 160 participants of the ongoing ImmuneRACE study and from 950 to 1,500 subjects provided by 6 global collaborators. Sample metadata almost always included a de-identified subject ID, COVID-19 status, age in years and sex. Where HLA class I and class II types were available, the types were taken from metadata supplied by the sample provider, not from assay-based typing.

General study outcomes and caveats: Clinical and demographic metadata were provided uncurated, with the amount varying by source and participant.

With regard to this clone: There is no known antigen for this receptor. No base quality information exists; no much larger clone differs at one position.

TCRbeta CDR3 regions were amplified from genomic DNA by means of the immunoSEQ Assay, a bias-controlled multiplex PCR. The study's own analysis went as follows. The number of nucleated cells in each sample was estimated from the amplification of reference gene primers within the assay. To quantify the absolute abundance of each unique TCRbeta CDR3 rearrangement, sequence reads were collapsed and filtered. For each sample, productive Simpson clonality was calculated as the square root of Simpson's diversity index across productive rearrangements. TCRdb took this table from immuneACCESS and kept in-frame rearrangements with V and J called. Such tables lack part of the clones; where checked against another copy, unresolved V genes explain under half of the gap, and the rest is unexplained. The V and J calls and clone size are taken from that table; D and trimming were inferred from the DNA. The table for this sample lists 250,000 to 400,000 clones; around nine tenths of them were counted only once. The ten largest clones capture about 2.4% of the sample.

In the prospective study, participants were about 18 to 95 years old, resided in about two dozen geographic areas of the United States, and were enrolled through a virtual design. In the prospective study, cohorts were assigned on the basis of participant-reported clinical history obtained from a screening survey and a study questionnaire. ImmuneRACE Cohort 3 recovered participants were defined by two consecutive negative NP/OP PCR tests, healthcare professional clearance, or symptom resolution. In the prospective study, whole blood, serum and a nasopharyngeal or oropharyngeal swab were collected from each participant by mobile phlebotomists. Participants in the prospective study had the option to provide additional blood draws and questionnaires over an approximately 2-month period. Prospective study blood samples were shipped either frozen or at room temperature before DNA extraction. This TCR derives from a man aged 55 to 70 who had recovered from COVID-19. The sample comprised PBMCs or T cells enriched from blood (not recorded which).

The CDR3 has the sequence CASAGSAETQYF. The DNA sequence is as follows: TGTGCCAGCGCGGGATCTGCGGAGACCCAGTACTTC. This sequence uses TRBV25-1 and TRBJ2-5; D gene: possibly TRBD2, on 6 matching bases. Deletion took 8 bases off V and 5 bases off J, with a span of 12 bases between the germline ends. The CDR3, from cysteine to phenylalanine, totals 12 residues. The sequence is cut down to CDR3 DNA, 36 bases in frame from base 1. CDR1 and CDR2 are read off the germline V gene as MGHDK and SYGVNS.